This T cell receptor beta chain was obtained from a study of regulatory T cells. Primers: 52 TRBV forward and 13 TRBJ reverse. Clones were sequenced by immunoSEQ multiplex PCR, and TCRdb holds only the in-frame ones, with some missing. The profile shows more than 15,000 clones, approximately 92% of them singletons. About this clone itself: No antigen is known for it.

Whole-study results and caveats: Patient CD8+ T cells trended nonsignificantly toward lower Shannon entropy than control CD8+ cells. Skewed V and J usage and few unique V-J pairs marked patient repertoires, most in Tregs.

Sequenced material: CD8+ T cells sorted from blood. The TCR comes from a person aged 18 to 35 with CD3G deficiency.

CDR3 region: CASSQGAPIYNSPLHF. The CDR3 coding sequence is TGTGCCAGCAGCCAGGGGGCTCCTATCTATAATTCACCCCTCCACTTT. The chain is built from TRBV13 and TRBJ1-6; 8 bases line up with TRBD1. The junction had 6 bases not matched to a gene; V was cut back by 5 bases and J by 3 bases. CDR1 is PRHDT and CDR2 is FYEKMQ in the germline V gene (reference sequence). This CDR3 has 16 amino acids.